Listed below are T cell receptor beta chains from one sample, sequenced in a study of shared clonotypes between healthy human individuals. The repertoire was sequenced with immunoSEQ multiplex PCR; TCRdb's copy has only in-frame clones and lacks some. Of approximately 100,000 clones in the sample, less than 80% were seen once. The source material was memory CD8+ T cells sorted from blood. The receptor source for this set is a woman between 25 and 40 years old in good health. CDR3s include the opening cysteine and the closing phenylalanine or tryptophan. D genes are given only for firm matches. Clone size appears in some rows only: once, few, many, or a class for an expanded clone.

>TRBV6-1|TRBJ2-7|few|NA
CASRKGPTYEQYF
TGTGCCAGCAGGAAGGGGCCAACCTACGAGCAGTACTTC
>TRBV7-8|TRBJ2-7|NA|TRBD2
CASSLVAAGGPGNF
TGTGCCAGCAGCTTAGTTGCAGCGGGAGGACCCGGGAACTTC
>TRBV27|TRBJ2-7|NA|TRBD2
CASSPRTSLYEQYF
TGTGCCAGCAGTCCCAGGACTAGTCTCTACGAGCAGTACTTC
>TRBV15|TRBJ2-1|many|NA
CATSPRDTAYNEQFF
TGTGCCACCTCCCCCCGGGACACAGCCTACAATGAGCAGTTCTTC
>TRBV7-6|TRBJ2-7|medium-sized|TRBD2
CASSLLAGVGVGEQYF
TGTGCCAGCAGCTTACTTGCGGGAGTAGGGGTGGGCGAGCAGTACTTC
>TRBV6-1|TRBJ2-7|NA|NA
CASSEIGDGPYEQYF
TGTGCCAGCAGTGAAATAGGGGACGGCCCCTACGAGCAGTACTTC
>TRBV6-5|TRBJ2-3|NA|TRBD2
CASRQSGRNVNTQYF
TGTGCCAGCAGACAAAGCGGGAGGAACGTGAATACGCAGTATTTT
>TRBV25-1|TRBJ1-6|NA|TRBD1
CASSPRTGGDSPLHF
TGTGCCAGCAGTCCAAGGACAGGAGGGGATTCACCCCTCCACTTT
>TRBV6-4|TRBJ2-3|NA|NA
CASSEGSGSTDTQYF
TGTGCCAGCAGTGAGGGAAGCGGGAGCACAGATACGCAGTATTTT
>TRBV5-5|TRBJ2-7|NA|TRBD2
CASSIGLAGVPYEQYF
TGTGCCAGCAGCATCGGACTAGCGGGAGTACCCTACGAGCAGTACTTC
>TRBV5-4|TRBJ2-1|NA|NA
CASSLADNYNEQFF
TGTGCCAGCAGCTTGGCAGACAACTACAATGAGCAGTTCTTC
>TRBV4-1|TRBJ2-5|NA|NA
CASSPWTERQETQYF
TGCGCCAGCAGCCCGTGGACAGAGCGCCAAGAGACCCAGTACTTC
>TRBV4-2|TRBJ2-7|NA|TRBD2
CASSQEGGRASEQYF
TGTGCCAGCAGCCAAGAAGGTGGGAGGGCCAGCGAGCAGTACTTC
>TRBV7-8|TRBJ2-7|NA|NA
CASSAGLLSRDSSPSYEQYF
TGTGCCAGCAGCGCCGGCCTCCTTTCCCGGGACTCGTCCCCCTCCTACGAGCAGTACTTC
>TRBV7-2|TRBJ2-7|NA|TRBD1
CASSLGQGTYEQYF
TGTGCCAGCAGCCTAGGACAGGGCACCTACGAGCAGTACTTC
>TRBV5-1|TRBJ2-1|NA|TRBD2
CASSQASGRPPRNEQFF
TGCGCCAGCAGCCAAGCTAGCGGGAGGCCTCCCAGGAATGAGCAGTTCTTC
>TRBV6-4|TRBJ2-3|NA|NA
CASSEQAGGTDTQYF
TGTGCCAGCAGTGAACAAGCCGGGGGCACAGATACGCAGTATTTT
>TRBV7-9|TRBJ2-7|NA|NA
CASSQEEGGPYEQYF
TGTGCCAGCAGCCAGGAGGAAGGGGGGCCTTACGAGCAGTACTTC
>TRBV2|TRBJ2-7|NA|NA
CASSDTDGQYEQYF
TGTGCCAGCAGTGATACGGACGGACAATACGAGCAGTACTTC
>TRBV10-2|TRBJ2-3|few|TRBD2
CASSKGLGRADTQYF
TGCGCCAGCAGTAAGGGACTAGGACGAGCAGATACGCAGTATTTT
>TRBV29-1|TRBJ2-1|NA|TRBD1
CSGGDRGRIYEQFF
TGCAGCGGCGGTGACAGGGGGCGAATATATGAGCAGTTCTTC